Each of the 8 T cell receptor beta chains below was sequenced from the same sample in a study of blood T cell repertoires in COVID-19. Here immunoSEQ multiplex PCR was the method, and the copy in TCRdb shows in-frame clones only, minus some. The table shows 200,000 or so clones, with around four fifths occurring only once. Sequencing input: peripheral blood. These receptors all stem from a human donor in a cohort sampled during active COVID-19.

This clone was observed a handful of times. The CDR3 here is CASKRREGDNEQFF. The CDR3, as DNA: TGTGCCAGCAAGCGGCGGGAGGGGGACAATGAGCAGTTCTTC. The chain combines TRBV2 with TRBJ2-1, with 9 bases lining up with TRBD2. This CDR3 region has 14 residues. J was trimmed by 5 bases and V by 7 bases; bases with no gene match: 6. Germline V gives CDR1 SNHLY, CDR2 FYNNEI.

V gene TRBV6-5 combines with J gene TRBJ2-4; D may be TRBD1 (5 bases). Trimming pared 7 bases from V and 8 bases from J, leaving 18 bases between. The germline V gene has CDR1 MNHEY and CDR2 SVGAGI. The CDR3 length is 14 residues. The CDR3 DNA sequence: TGTGCCAGCAAGAAGACAGACCCCTGGGACATTCAGTACTTC. It specifies CASKKTDPWDIQYF.

The CDR3 loop is CASSRRPPGAFF. For the CDR3, the DNA is TGTGCCAGCAGCCGCCGACCGCCCGGGGCTTTCTTT. This chain connects TRBV7-2 to TRBJ1-1, with D unresolved. The length of the CDR3 is 12 residues. Germline assignment: CDR1 SGHTA and CDR2 FQGNSA. V was clipped by 5 bases and J by 11 bases, with 15 bases between them.

This clone has only a few counts. V gene TRBV2 combines with J gene TRBJ2-7; 9 bases line up with TRBD1. Trimming took 6 bases from V and 6 from J; bases not matched to a gene: 15. The CDR3 has 16 amino acids. The germline CDR1 and CDR2 sequences are SNHLY and FYNNEI. This CDR3 is CASRYRRDRVFGEQYF. CDR3 sequence (DNA): TGTGCCAGCAGGTACCGGAGGGACAGGGTTTTCGGCGAGCAGTACTTC. Looking up the rest from reference TRBV2 and TRBJ2-7 gives the full variable domain: EPEVTQTPSHQVTQMGQEVILRCVPISNHLYFYWYRQILGQKVEFLVSFYNNEISEKSEIFDDQFSVERPDGSNFTLKIRSTKLEDSAMYFCASRYRRDRVFGEQYFGPGTRLTVT.

This sequence joins TRBV7-8 and TRBJ2-7; TRBD2 aligns across 8 bases. The CDR3 is 15 amino acids. Germline CDR1 reads SGHVS; CDR2 reads FQNEAQ. Germline trimming cut 1 base from V and 2 bases from J; bases unmatched to any gene: 4. CDR3 nucleotide sequence: TGTGCCAGCAGCTTAGAGGCGGGAGGACCCTACGAGCAGTACTTC. This translates into CASSLEAGGPYEQYF.

The rearrangement links TRBV2 to TRBJ2-7, with a weak D call TRBD1 (6 bases). This CDR3 contains 13 residues. Trimming stripped 2 bases from V and 6 bases from J, with 11 bases between. From germline, CDR1 is SNHLY and CDR2 FYNNEI. CDR3 bases: TGTGCCAGCAGTGAAAGGGGACATGGCGAGCAGTACTTC. Translated, it gives CASSERGHGEQYF.

CDR3 DNA: TGTGCCAGCAGCCTACAGGGAAGCACAGATACGCAGTATTTT. Amino acid sequence: CASSLQGSTDTQYF. This sequence joins TRBV7-9 and TRBJ2-3, with a possible D match to TRBD1 (6 bases). V was shortened by 5 bases and J by 0 bases, with 9 bases between the two germline ends. The CDR3 consists of 14 residues. CDR1 is SEHNR and CDR2 is FQNEAQ in the germline V gene (reference sequence).

V gene TRBV5-1 combines with J gene TRBJ2-1; D is perhaps TRBD2 (6 bases). The V end was cut by 0 bases, the J end by 1 base, with 11 bases between. This CDR3 region has 16 residues. Germline V gene lookup returns CDR1 SGHRS and CDR2 YFSETQ. The CDR3: CASSLAGGGSYNEQFF. CDR3 nucleotide sequence: TGCGCCAGCAGCTTGGCCGGGGGTGGGTCCTACAATGAGCAGTTCTTC. The complete variable domain, with remaining parts taken from reference TRBV5-1 and TRBJ2-1, reads KAGVTQTPRYLIKTRGQQVTLSCSPISGHRSVSWYQQTPGQGLQFLFEYFSETQRNKGNFPGRFSGRQFSNSRSEMNVSTLELGDSALYLCASSLAGGGSYNEQFFGPGTRLTVL.